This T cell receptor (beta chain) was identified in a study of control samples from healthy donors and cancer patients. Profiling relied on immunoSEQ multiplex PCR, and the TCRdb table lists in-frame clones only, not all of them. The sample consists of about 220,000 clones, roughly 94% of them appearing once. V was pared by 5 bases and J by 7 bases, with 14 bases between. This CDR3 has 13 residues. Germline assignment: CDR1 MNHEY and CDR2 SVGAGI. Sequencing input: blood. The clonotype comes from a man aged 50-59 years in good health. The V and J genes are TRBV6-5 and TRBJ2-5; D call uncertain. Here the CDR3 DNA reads TGTGCCAGCAGTCCTTCAGTTGTTGGGACCCAGTACTTC. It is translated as CASSPSVVGTQYF.